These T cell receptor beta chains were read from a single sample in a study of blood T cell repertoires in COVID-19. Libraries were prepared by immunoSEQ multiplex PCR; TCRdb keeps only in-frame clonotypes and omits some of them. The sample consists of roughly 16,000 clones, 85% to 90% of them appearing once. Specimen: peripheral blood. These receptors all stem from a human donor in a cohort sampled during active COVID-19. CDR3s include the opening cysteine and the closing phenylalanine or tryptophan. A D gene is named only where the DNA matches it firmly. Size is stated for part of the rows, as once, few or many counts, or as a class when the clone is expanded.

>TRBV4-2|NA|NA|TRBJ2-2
CASSQLFVRAAGELFF
TGTGCCAGCAGCCAGCTTTTCGTCAGGGCCGCCGGGGAGCTGTTTTTT
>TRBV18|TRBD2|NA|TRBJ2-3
CASSPPGLAGGTQYF
TGTGCCAGCTCACCACCGGGACTAGCGGGGGGGACGCAGTATTTT
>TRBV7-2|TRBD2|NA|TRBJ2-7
CASSEGLAETYEQYF
TGTGCCAGCAGCGAGGGACTAGCGGAGACCTACGAGCAGTACTTC
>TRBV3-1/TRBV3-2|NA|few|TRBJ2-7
CASSLTHGYEQYF
TGTGCCAGCAGCCTCACTCATGGCTACGAGCAGTACTTC
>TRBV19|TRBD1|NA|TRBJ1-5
CASRPLGTGNQPQHF
TGTGCCAGTAGACCGCTTGGGACAGGCAATCAGCCCCAGCATTTT
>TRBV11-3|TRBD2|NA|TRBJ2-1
CASSLDPYGGRNEQFF
TGTGCCAGCAGCTTAGATCCTTACGGGGGGAGGAATGAGCAGTTCTTC
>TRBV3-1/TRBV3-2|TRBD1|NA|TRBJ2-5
CASSTAGTGETQYF
TGTGCCAGCAGTACCGCCGGGACAGGAGAGACCCAGTACTTC
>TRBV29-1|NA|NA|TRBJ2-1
CSVAPQREGYNEQFF
TGCAGCGTTGCCCCTCAACGCGAGGGCTACAATGAGCAGTTCTTC
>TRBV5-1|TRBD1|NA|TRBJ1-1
CASNPEEGANTEAFF
TGCGCCAGCAACCCGGAGGAGGGGGCCAACACTGAAGCTTTCTTT
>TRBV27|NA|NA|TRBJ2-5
CASSPSDYQETQYF
TGTGCCAGCAGTCCCTCGGACTATCAAGAGACCCAGTACTTC
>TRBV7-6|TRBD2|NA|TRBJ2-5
CASRQSGTPGETQYF
TGTGCCAGCAGACAAAGCGGGACCCCTGGGGAGACCCAGTACTTC
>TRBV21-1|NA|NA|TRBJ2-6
CASSKAQHEGQGAPGANVLTF
TGTGCCAGCAGCAAAGCGCAACACGAAGGGCAGGGGGCGCCTGGGGCCAACGTCCTGACTTTC
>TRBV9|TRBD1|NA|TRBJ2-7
CASSATGGSYEQYF
TGTGCCAGCAGCGCCACAGGGGGATCCTACGAGCAGTACTTC
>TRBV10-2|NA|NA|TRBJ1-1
CASSESQAFTRSTEAFF
TGCGCCAGCAGTGAGTCCCAAGCTTTTACGAGGAGCACTGAAGCTTTCTTT
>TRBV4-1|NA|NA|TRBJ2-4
CASSQSGGPQYF
TGCGCCAGCAGCCAATCAGGGGGGCCCCAGTACTTC
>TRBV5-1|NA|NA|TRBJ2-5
CASSRQIEETQYF
TGCGCCAGCAGCCGACAGATTGAAGAGACCCAGTACTTC
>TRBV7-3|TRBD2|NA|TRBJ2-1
CASSWLKTSGYNEQFF
TGTGCCAGCAGCTGGTTAAAGACTAGCGGGTACAATGAGCAGTTCTTC
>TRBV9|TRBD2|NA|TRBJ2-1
CASSPYALAVYNEQFF
TGTGCCAGCAGCCCCTACGCCCTAGCGGTCTACAATGAGCAGTTCTTC
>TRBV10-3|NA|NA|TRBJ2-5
CAISEGRGVQETQYF
TGTGCCATCAGTGAAGGGCGGGGAGTTCAAGAGACCCAGTACTTC
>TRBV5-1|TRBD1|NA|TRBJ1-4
CASSLGGTGDEKLFF
TGCGCCAGCAGCTTGGGAGGGACAGGGGATGAAAAACTGTTTTTT
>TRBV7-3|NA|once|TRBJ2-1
CASSLGRDNEQFF
TGTGCCAGCAGCTTAGGCAGGGACAATGAGCAGTTCTTC